The source of this T cell receptor beta chain is a study of cytomegalovirus exposure and HLA in healthy donors. General study findings and limits: The productive fraction for most TCR beta V segments was about 87% or about 30% in an earlier analysis.

At collection, donors were nominally healthy, but unrecorded immune exposures were probable. CDR3 size: 15 residues. Trimming shortened V by 4 bases and J by 1 base, and 11 bases separated the two germline ends. Germline CDR1 is MDHEN and CDR2 is SYDVKM. On this clone: Its antigen is not known.

The study ran its PCR with 60 Vbeta and 13 Jbeta primers. Repertoires were generated with immunoSEQ multiplex PCR, while TCRdb's copy carries only in-frame clones and drops some. The table lists about 200,000 clones, roughly 80% of them singletons. Sequencing was carried out using PBMCs. This receptor was obtained from a young woman in good health and CMV-seropositive. V is TRBV28 and J is TRBJ2-1, with D perhaps matching TRBD1 (7 bases). CDR3 DNA sequence: TGTGCCAGCAGTTACCCAGGGGGGTCCTACAATGAGCAGTTCTTC. It specifies CASSYPGGSYNEQFF.